This entry features one TCR beta chain sequence. This record comes from a study of blood T cell repertoires in COVID-19. Overall study context: Samples came from the United States, Italy and Spain, spanning acute and convalescent COVID-19. The cDNA or gDNA used as material had been derived from T cells, B-cell-depleted T cells, or PBMCs.

In the authors' methods: Nucleated cell counts were estimated from reference gene primer amplification. Data came from immunoSEQ multiplex PCR; TCRdb stores just in-frame clones and leaves some out. The DNA was the basis for D and trimming; V, J and clone size are from that table. The table shows 130,000 or so clones, with roughly four fifths occurring only once. The germline gives CDR1 LNHNV, CDR2 YYDKDF (reference sequence). The V segment lost 1 base and the J segment 4 bases; nucleotides outside the gene matches: 3. This CDR3 spans 15 amino acids. The rearrangement links TRBV15 to TRBJ2-7; 11 positions match TRBD2. Sequencing was performed on peripheral blood. This clonotype was obtained from a human donor in a cohort sampled during active COVID-19. The CDR3 nucleotides read TGTGCCACCAGCAGAGTAGCGGGGGGGCTGTACGAGCAGTACTTC. It is translated as CATSRVAGGLYEQYF.